These T cell receptor beta chains were read from a single sample in a study of patients and donors after allogeneic stem cell transplantation. A single record per CDR3 protein comes from TCRdb applying MiXCR to the RT-PCR reads. The sample yields 70,000 to 75,000 distinct CDR3 sequences, about 26% seen once. The sample was blood, either unsorted or a sorted T cell fraction (not recorded which). These receptors originate from a human donor who was either an allogeneic HSCT recipient or a stem cell or donor lymphocyte infusion donor (not recorded which). It is not recorded whose cells these are; they may come from a transplant donor. Both conserved end residues are part of each CDR3. D genes are given only for firm matches. Clone sizes are given selectively: once, few, many, or a class where the clone is expanded.

J gene | clone size | V gene | D gene | CDR3 protein | CDR3 DNA
TRBJ1-4 | few | TRBV2 | NA | CASSNDRFTMKKLFF | TGTGCCAGCAGTAACGACCGCTTTACAATGAAAAAACTGTTTTTT
TRBJ2-5 | few | TRBV3-1 | TRBD1 | CASSEDPDRVVETQYF | TGTGCCAGCAGCGAAGACCCCGACAGGGTGGTGGAGACCCAGTACTTC
TRBJ2-1 | NA | TRBV6-6 | NA | CASSYPISPGNEQFF | TGTGCCAGCAGTTACCCCATAAGCCCGGGCAATGAGCAGTTCTTC
TRBJ2-7 | NA | TRBV7-7 | NA | CASSTGQSGYEQYF | TGTGCTAGCAGTACGGGACAAAGTGGCTACGAGCAGTACTTC
TRBJ2-1 | NA | TRBV20-1 | TRBD2 | CSAFPAGGDSYNEQFF | TGCAGTGCTTTCCCAGCGGGGGGGGACTCCTACAATGAGCAGTTCTTC
TRBJ1-2 | NA | TRBV7-2 | NA | CASSAALTSSNYGYTF | TGTGCCAGCAGCGCCGCCTTGACTTCTTCTAACTATGGCTACACCTTC
TRBJ2-1 | few | TRBV12-3/TRBV12-4 | NA | CASTRQAPSYNEQFF | TGTGCCAGCACCCGGCAGGCCCCTTCCTACAATGAGCAGTTCTTC
TRBJ2-1 | NA | TRBV12-3/TRBV12-4 | NA | CASSLGGGRYNEQFF | TGTGCCAGCAGTCTAGGGGGGGGCAGATACAATGAGCAGTTCTTC
TRBJ1-2 | NA | TRBV5-1 | NA | CVSSFWPSQDGYTF | TGCGTCAGCAGCTTCTGGCCCTCGCAGGACGGCTACACCTTC
TRBJ2-2 | NA | TRBV24-1 | TRBD1 | CATSDSGTGLNTGELFF | TGTGCCACCAGTGATTCCGGGACAGGGCTTAACACCGGGGAGCTGTTTTTT
TRBJ2-2 | NA | TRBV18 | TRBD2 | CASSPGLAGATGELFF | TGTGCCAGCTCACCGGGACTAGCGGGGGCCACCGGGGAGCTGTTTTTT
TRBJ1-5 | few | TRBV5-5 | NA | CASSLAMARELDQPQHF | TGTGCCAGCAGCTTGGCCATGGCCAGGGAGTTGGATCAGCCCCAGCATTTT
TRBJ2-7 | NA | TRBV12-3/TRBV12-4 | TRBD2 | CASTGGGPYEQYF | TGTGCCAGCACCGGGGGAGGGCCCTACGAGCAGTACTTC
TRBJ1-5 | NA | TRBV18 | NA | CASSTDSNQPQHF | TGTGCCAGCAGCACAGATAGCAATCAGCCCCAGCATTTT
TRBJ2-1 | NA | TRBV7-9 | TRBD2 | CASSLGLAGDNEQFF | TGTGCCAGCAGCTTAGGCCTAGCGGGGGACAATGAGCAGTTCTTC
TRBJ1-1 | NA | TRBV29-1 | NA | CSVPRRGRNTEAFF | TGCAGCGTCCCCCGACGCGGCCGGAACACTGAAGCTTTCTTT
TRBJ2-3 | few | TRBV11-3 | TRBD2 | CASSPVGGGATDTQYF | TGTGCCAGCAGCCCGGTGGGCGGGGGAGCGACAGATACGCAGTATTTT
TRBJ1-5 | few | TRBV21-1 | NA | CASSILSGGNQPQHF | TGTGCCAGCAGCATCCTTTCAGGGGGCAATCAGCCCCAGCATTTT
TRBJ1-5 | NA | TRBV28 | NA | CASSSMGGSSNQPQHF | TGTGCCAGCAGTTCCATGGGGGGCAGTAGCAATCAGCCCCAGCATTTT
TRBJ2-5 | few | TRBV15 | TRBD1 | CATSRGPSGGETQYF | TGTGCCACCAGCAGAGGCCCTTCAGGGGGAGAGACCCAGTACTTC
TRBJ2-2 | NA | TRBV12-3/TRBV12-4 | NA | CASSFSPLSRETGELFF | TGTGCCAGCAGTTTTAGTCCCCTTTCGAGGGAGACCGGGGAGCTGTTTTTT
TRBJ2-7 | few | TRBV5-1 | NA | CASSTAYAVYF | TGCGCCAGCAGCACTGCCTACGCGGTGTACTTC
TRBJ1-1 | NA | TRBV5-6 | TRBD1 | CASSLAWGLGGASAEAFF | TGTGCCAGCAGCTTGGCCTGGGGACTAGGGGGCGCCAGCGCTGAAGCTTTCTTT
TRBJ2-7 | NA | TRBV5-1 | NA | CASSFEGSYEQYF | TGCGCCAGCAGCTTCGAGGGGAGCTACGAGCAGTACTTC
TRBJ2-5 | NA | TRBV7-9 | NA | CASSYKVPETQYF | TGTGCCAGCAGCTATAAGGTTCCAGAGACCCAGTACTTC
TRBJ1-1 | few | TRBV12-3/TRBV12-4 | NA | CASSLERGLEAFF | TGTGCCAGCAGTTTAGAGCGGGGGCTGGAAGCTTTCTTT
TRBJ1-4 | few | TRBV20-1 | NA | CSAQERQEKLFF | TGCAGTGCTCAGGAACGACAGGAAAAACTGTTTTTT
TRBJ1-1 | NA | TRBV20-1 | TRBD1 | CSAREGQGNTEAFF | TGCAGTGCTAGAGAGGGACAGGGGAACACTGAAGCTTTCTTT
TRBJ1-1 | few | TRBV5-1 | NA | CASSLVGGNTEAFF | TGCGCCAGCAGCTTGGTCGGGGGAAACACTGAAGCTTTCTTT
TRBJ1-2 | few | TRBV24-1 | NA | CATSDAGDYGYTF | TGTGCCACCAGTGACGCGGGGGATTATGGCTACACCTTC
TRBJ2-7 | few | TRBV3-1 | TRBD1 | CASSPDRAGEQYF | TGTGCCAGCAGCCCCGACAGGGCGGGCGAGCAGTACTTC
TRBJ2-7 | NA | TRBV18 | NA | CATSSWGGRGTYEQYF | TGTGCCACCTCCTCCTGGGGGGGCAGGGGAACCTACGAGCAGTACTTC
TRBJ2-1 | NA | TRBV12-3/TRBV12-4 | TRBD2 | CASTKAGRLDNEQFF | TGTGCCAGCACTAAAGCGGGGAGACTCGACAATGAGCAGTTCTTC
TRBJ1-1 | NA | TRBV11-3 | NA | CASSYQTGIGTEAFF | TGTGCCAGCAGCTACCAGACTGGGATTGGGACTGAAGCTTTCTTT
TRBJ1-2 | few | TRBV6-6 | NA | CASSADSIKDYGYTF | TGTGCCAGCAGTGCCGACTCAATAAAGGACTATGGCTACACCTTC
TRBJ2-5 | NA | TRBV12-3/TRBV12-4 | TRBD2 | CASRTGRSMETQYF | TGTGCCAGCAGAACCGGGAGGTCGATGGAGACCCAGTACTTC
TRBJ1-2 | NA | TRBV6-5 | NA | CASKGGPNYGYTF | TGTGCCAGCAAGGGGGGCCCTAACTATGGCTACACCTTC
TRBJ2-1 | NA | TRBV27 | TRBD2 | CASTRLAGVHNEQFF | TGTGCCAGCACCAGACTAGCGGGAGTTCACAATGAGCAGTTCTTC
TRBJ1-5 | many | TRBV5-1 | NA | CASSLGPTGNQPQHF | TGCGCCAGCAGCCTGGGGCCGACGGGAAATCAGCCCCAGCATTTT
TRBJ2-2 | few | TRBV10-3 | NA | CAILFPGQGNTGELFF | TGTGCCATCCTGTTCCCCGGGCAGGGGAACACCGGGGAGCTGTTTTTT